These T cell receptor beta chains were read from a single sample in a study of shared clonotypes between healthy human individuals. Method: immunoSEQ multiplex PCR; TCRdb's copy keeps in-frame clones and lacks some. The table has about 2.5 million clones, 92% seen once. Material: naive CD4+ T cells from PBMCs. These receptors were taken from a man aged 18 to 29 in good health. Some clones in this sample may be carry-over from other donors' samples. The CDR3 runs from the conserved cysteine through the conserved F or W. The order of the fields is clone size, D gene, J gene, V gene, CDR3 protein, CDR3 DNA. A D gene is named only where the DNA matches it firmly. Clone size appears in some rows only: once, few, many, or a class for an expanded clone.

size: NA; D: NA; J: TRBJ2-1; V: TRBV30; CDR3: CAWVRDTLLYNEQFF; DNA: TGTGCCTGGGTCCGGGACACCCTTTTATACAATGAGCAGTTCTTC
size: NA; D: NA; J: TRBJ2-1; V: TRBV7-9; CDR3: CASRGGPYNEQFF; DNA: TGTGCCAGCCGGGGTGGCCCCTACAATGAGCAGTTCTTC
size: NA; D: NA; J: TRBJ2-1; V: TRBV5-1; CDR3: CASSHRTPSYNEQFF; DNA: TGCGCCAGCAGCCACAGGACGCCCTCCTACAATGAGCAGTTCTTC
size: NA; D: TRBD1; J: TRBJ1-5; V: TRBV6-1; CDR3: CASSANGQGTRQPQHF; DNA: TGTGCCAGCAGTGCAAACGGACAGGGAACGCGCCAGCCCCAGCATTTT
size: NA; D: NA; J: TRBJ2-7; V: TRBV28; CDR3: CASGIQGKGASYEQYF; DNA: TGTGCCAGCGGGATCCAGGGTAAGGGAGCATCCTACGAGCAGTACTTC
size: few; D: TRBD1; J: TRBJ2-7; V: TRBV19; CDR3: CASSSDRGYEQYF; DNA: TGTGCCAGTAGTTCCGACAGGGGCTACGAGCAGTACTTC
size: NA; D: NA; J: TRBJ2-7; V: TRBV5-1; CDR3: CASSRQTGTYEQYF; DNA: TGCGCCAGCAGCCGTCAGACGGGTACCTACGAGCAGTACTTC
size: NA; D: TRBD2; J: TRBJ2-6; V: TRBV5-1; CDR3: CASSLATGRASGANVLTF; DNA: TGCGCCAGCAGCTTGGCTACCGGGAGGGCGTCTGGGGCCAACGTCCTGACTTTC
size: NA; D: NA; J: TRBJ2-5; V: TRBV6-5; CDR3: CASSWTVQETQYF; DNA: TGTGCCAGCAGTTGGACAGTTCAAGAGACCCAGTACTTC
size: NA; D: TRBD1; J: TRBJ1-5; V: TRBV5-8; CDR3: CASSPGQGVGQPQHF; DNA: TGTGCCAGCAGCCCGGGACAGGGCGTGGGGCAGCCCCAGCATTTT
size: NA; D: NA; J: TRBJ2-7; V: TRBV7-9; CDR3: CASSLADGRTYEQYF; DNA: TGTGCCAGCAGCTTAGCGGATGGCAGAACCTACGAGCAGTACTTC
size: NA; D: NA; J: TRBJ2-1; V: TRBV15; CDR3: CATSRSVNEQFF; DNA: TGTGCCACCAGCAGATCCGTAAATGAGCAGTTCTTC
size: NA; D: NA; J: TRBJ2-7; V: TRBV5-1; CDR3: CASSLGRTQAPYEQYF; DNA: TGCGCCAGCAGCTTGGGTAGGACACAGGCACCCTACGAGCAGTACTTC
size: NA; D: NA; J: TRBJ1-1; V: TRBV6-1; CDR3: CASSDFRGGWDTEAFF; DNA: TGTGCCAGCAGTGATTTTCGGGGGGGCTGGGACACTGAAGCTTTCTTT
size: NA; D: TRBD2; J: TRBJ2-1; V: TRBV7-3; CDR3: CASSLTFIGGRVNEQFF; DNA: TGTGCCAGCAGCTTAACGTTCATCGGCGGGAGGGTTAATGAGCAGTTCTTC
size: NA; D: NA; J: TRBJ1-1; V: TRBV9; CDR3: CASRESPTSPSEAFF; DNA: TGTGCCAGCAGAGAGAGCCCCACCTCACCTTCTGAAGCTTTCTTT
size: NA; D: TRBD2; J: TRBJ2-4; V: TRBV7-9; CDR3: CASSLASGRKNIQYF; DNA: TGTGCCAGCAGCTTAGCCAGCGGGAGGAAAAACATTCAGTACTTC
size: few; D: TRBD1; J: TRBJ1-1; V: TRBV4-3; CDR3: CASSQGTGYEGTEAFF; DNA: TGCGCCAGCAGCCAAGGGACAGGCTACGAGGGCACTGAAGCTTTCTTT